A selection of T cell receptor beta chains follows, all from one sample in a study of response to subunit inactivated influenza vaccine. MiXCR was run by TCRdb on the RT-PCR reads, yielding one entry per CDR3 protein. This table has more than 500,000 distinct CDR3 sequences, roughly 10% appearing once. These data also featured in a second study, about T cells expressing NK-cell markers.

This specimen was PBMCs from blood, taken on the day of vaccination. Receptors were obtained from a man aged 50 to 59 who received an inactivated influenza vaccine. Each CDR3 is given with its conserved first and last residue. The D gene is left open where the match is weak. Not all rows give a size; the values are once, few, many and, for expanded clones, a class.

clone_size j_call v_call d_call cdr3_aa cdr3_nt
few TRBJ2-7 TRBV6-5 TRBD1 CASSYSRGGPYEQYF TGTGCCAGCAGTTACTCGAGAGGGGGCCCCTACGAGCAGTACTTC
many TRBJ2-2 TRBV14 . CASSRGRNTGELFF TGTGCCAGCAGCCGTGGGAGAAACACCGGGGAGCTGTTTTTT
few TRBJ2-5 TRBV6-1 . CASTPRGLETQYF TGTGCCAGCACCCCAAGGGGGTTAGAGACCCAGTACTTC
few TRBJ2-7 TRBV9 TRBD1 CASSSERGQGDYEQYF TGTGCCAGCAGCTCAGAGCGCGGACAGGGGGACTACGAGCAGTACTTC
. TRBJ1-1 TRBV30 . CAWSSNSEAFF TGTGCCTGGAGTAGTAACAGTGAAGCTTTCTTT
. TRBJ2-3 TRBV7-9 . CASSLSVLTDTQYF TGTGCCAGCAGCTTATCGGTCCTCACAGATACGCAGTATTTT
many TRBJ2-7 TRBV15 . CATSRDGLAREQYF TGTGCCACCAGCAGAGATGGGCTAGCCCGAGAGCAGTACTTC
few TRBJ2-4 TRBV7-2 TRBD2 CASSLARSPGGNIQYF TGTGCCAGCAGCTTAGCACGCAGTCCGGGGGGGAACATTCAGTACTTC
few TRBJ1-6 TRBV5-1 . CASSVGTNNSPLHF TGCGCCAGCAGCGTCGGAACTAATAATTCACCCCTCCACTTT
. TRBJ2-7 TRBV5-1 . CASSLLMSSYEQYF TGCGCCAGCAGCCTCCTAATGAGCTCCTACGAGCAGTACTTC
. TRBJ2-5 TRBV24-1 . CATTPWADQETQYF TGTGCCACCACCCCATGGGCAGACCAAGAGACCCAGTACTTC
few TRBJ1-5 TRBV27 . CASSARDNQPQHF TGTGCCAGCAGTGCCAGGGACAATCAGCCCCAGCATTTT
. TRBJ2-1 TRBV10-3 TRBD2 CASQQVTSGINEQFF TGTGCCTCCCAACAAGTTACTAGCGGCATCAATGAGCAGTTCTTC
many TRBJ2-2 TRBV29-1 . CSVHDSGELFF TGCAGCGTTCATGACAGCGGGGAGCTGTTTTTT
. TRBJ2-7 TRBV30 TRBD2 CACGPSGGKLTAYEQYF TGTGCCTGTGGTCCTAGCGGGGGTAAATTGACCGCCTACGAGCAGTACTTC
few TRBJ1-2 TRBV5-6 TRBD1 CASRKAGTGSHGYTF TGTGCCAGCAGGAAGGCCGGGACAGGGTCTCACGGCTACACCTTC
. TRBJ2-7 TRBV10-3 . CAISESLASYEQYF TGTGCCATCAGTGAGTCGCTAGCGTCCTACGAGCAGTACTTC
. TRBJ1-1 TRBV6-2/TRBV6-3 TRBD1 CASLSGDRGAFF TGTGCCAGCCTTAGCGGGGACAGGGGAGCTTTCTTT
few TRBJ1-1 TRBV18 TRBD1 CASSPGTGVTEAFF TGTGCCAGCTCACCAGGGACAGGGGTGACTGAAGCTTTCTTT
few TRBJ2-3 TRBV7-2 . CASSLEPLPDTQYF TGTGCCAGCAGCTTAGAACCGTTACCAGATACGCAGTATTTT
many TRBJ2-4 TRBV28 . CASSFPGANIQYF TGTGCCAGCAGTTTTCCAGGAGCGAATATTCAGTACTTC
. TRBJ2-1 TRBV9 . CASSVAGGTWSSYNEQFF TGTGCCAGCAGCGTAGCTGGGGGGACATGGAGCTCCTACAATGAGCAGTTCTTC
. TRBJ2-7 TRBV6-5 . CASSYRGSSSYEQYF TGTGCCAGCAGTTACAGGGGGTCGAGCTCCTACGAGCAGTACTTC
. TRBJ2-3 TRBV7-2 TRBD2 CASSLGRGAVDTQYF TGTGCCAGCAGCTTAGGGCGGGGGGCGGTAGATACGCAGTATTTT
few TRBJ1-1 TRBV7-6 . CASSLEQLTEAFF TGTGCCAGCAGCTTAGAGCAGCTCACTGAAGCTTTCTTT
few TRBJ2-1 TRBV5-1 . CASSLGVSGSYNEQFF TGCGCCAGCAGCTTGGGAGTAAGTGGCTCCTACAATGAGCAGTTCTTC
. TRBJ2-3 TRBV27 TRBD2 CASSSSGLAGNLDTQYF TGTGCCAGCAGTTCGTCGGGGCTAGCGGGAAATTTAGATACGCAGTATTTT
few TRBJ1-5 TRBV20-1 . CSARDIGLGSNQPQHF TGCAGTGCTAGAGATATAGGGCTCGGGTCGAATCAGCCCCAGCATTTT
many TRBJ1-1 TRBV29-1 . CSVGTLVSTEAFF TGCAGCGTTGGGACATTAGTTTCCACTGAAGCTTTCTTT
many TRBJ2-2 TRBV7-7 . CASSWELDTGELFF TGTGCTAGCAGCTGGGAGTTAGACACCGGGGAGCTGTTTTTT
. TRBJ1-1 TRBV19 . CASSTGQSSRTEAFF TGTGCCAGTAGTACCGGACAATCATCGAGGACTGAAGCTTTCTTT
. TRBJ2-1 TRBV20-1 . CSARDTDLEQFF TGCAGTGCTAGAGATACAGACCTTGAGCAGTTCTTC
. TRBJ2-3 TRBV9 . CASSVAPALDTDTQYF TGTGCCAGCAGCGTAGCCCCTGCTCTTGACACAGATACGCAGTATTTT
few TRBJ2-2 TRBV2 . CASTKSRGSGELFF TGTGCCAGCACCAAATCCCGAGGGTCCGGGGAGCTGTTTTTT
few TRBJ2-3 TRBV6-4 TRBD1 CASSEGTASDTQYF TGTGCCAGCAGCGAAGGGACAGCTTCAGATACGCAGTATTTT
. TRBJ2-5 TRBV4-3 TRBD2 CASSQVSLAGQETQYF TGCGCCAGCAGCCAAGTGTCCCTAGCGGGACAAGAGACCCAGTACTTC
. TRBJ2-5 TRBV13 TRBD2 CVSSLRYGGRAGEETQYF TGTGTCAGCAGCTTAAGATATGGCGGGAGGGCCGGAGAAGAGACCCAGTACTTC
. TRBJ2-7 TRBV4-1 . CASSQDAPGLSYEQYF TGCGCCAGCAGCCAAGATGCTCCCGGACTCAGCTACGAGCAGTACTTC
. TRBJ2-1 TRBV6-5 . CASSYRERGEQFF TGTGCCAGCAGTTACCGGGAGAGGGGGGAGCAGTTCTTC
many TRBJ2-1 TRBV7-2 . CASSLAPGPGSEQFF TGTGCCAGCAGCTTAGCCCCTGGACCGGGGAGTGAGCAGTTCTTC
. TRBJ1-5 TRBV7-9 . CASSSDRLNQPQHF TGTGCCAGCAGCTCCGACAGATTAAATCAGCCCCAGCATTTT
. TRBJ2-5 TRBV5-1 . CASSFRSGQETQYF TGCGCCAGCAGCTTCAGGAGCGGCCAAGAGACCCAGTACTTC
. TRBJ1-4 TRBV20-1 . CSASGDGSEKLFF TGCAGTGCTAGTGGTGACGGGAGTGAAAAACTGTTTTTT
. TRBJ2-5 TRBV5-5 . CASSTPLRQRETQYF TGTGCCAGCAGCACCCCCTTGAGACAGCGAGAGACCCAGTACTTC
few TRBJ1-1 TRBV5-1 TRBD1 CASSLQGAGEAFF TGCGCCAGCAGCTTACAGGGGGCGGGAGAAGCTTTCTTT
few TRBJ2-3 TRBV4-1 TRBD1 CASSHPDRGPSTDTQYF TGCGCCAGCAGCCACCCCGACAGGGGGCCTAGCACAGATACGCAGTATTTT
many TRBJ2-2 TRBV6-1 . CASSETGEGLLFF TGTGCCAGCAGTGAGACGGGGGAAGGGTTGCTGTTTTTT
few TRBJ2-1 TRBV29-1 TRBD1 CSSGQGLNEQFF TGCAGTTCGGGACAGGGTTTAAATGAGCAGTTCTTC
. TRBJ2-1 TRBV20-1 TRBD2 CSASTLAGGHYNEQFF TGCAGTGCAAGTACCCTAGCGGGAGGACACTACAATGAGCAGTTCTTC
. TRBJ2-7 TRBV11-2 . CASSLSRARYEQYF TGTGCCAGCAGCTTATCAAGGGCCCGCTACGAGCAGTACTTC
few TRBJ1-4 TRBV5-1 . CASSLEGGNTNEKLFF TGCGCCAGCAGCCTAGAGGGAGGGAACACTAATGAAAAACTGTTTTTT